One and the same sample provided the 25 T cell receptor beta chains below, sequenced in a study of T cells in Graves' hyperthyroidism and ophthalmopathy. RNA transcripts yielded amplified TCR beta CDR3 regions. An initial round of RT-PCR targeting the TCR CDR3 relied on the HTBI primer set. TCRdb recomputed calls from the multiplex PCR reads with MiXCR, one row per CDR3 protein. Here the sample spans roughly 380,000 distinct CDR3 sequences, 15% to 20% being singletons. Sample: blood. These receptors were collected from a woman aged 40 to 50 with Graves' ophthalmopathy.

This clonotype appeared many times. The V and J genes are TRBV2 and TRBJ1-2; 8 bases match TRBD1. The CDR3 sequence is 15 residues long. V shed 6 bases, J shed 4 bases, and the junction held 10 bases outside the gene matches. Germline CDR1 reads SNHLY; CDR2 reads FYNNEI. The CDR3 region has the DNA TGTGCCAGCAGGGGCGACAGGGGCGCGGGCTATGGCTACACCTTC. Translating gives CASRGDRGAGYGYTF. Using reference TRBV2 and TRBJ1-2 for the parts outside the CDR3, the full variable domain is EPEVTQTPSHQVTQMGQEVILRCVPISNHLYFYWYRQILGQKVEFLVSFYNNEISEKSEIFDDQFSVERPDGSNFTLKIRSTKLEDSAMYFCASRGDRGAGYGYTFGSGTRLTVV.

This clonotype was seen only a few times. V is TRBV4-1 and J is TRBJ1-1, with unresolved D. Trimming left V 1 base short and J 4 bases short, with 13 bases between. The germline gives CDR1 MGHRA, CDR2 YSYEKL. The CDR3 sequence is 15 residues long. The CDR3 DNA reads as TGCGCCAGCAGCCAAGGACTCTCCGGGAGCACTGAAGCTTTCTTT. This encodes CASSQGLSGSTEAFF.

This clonotype was counted at least ten times. The chain has TRBV20-1 and TRBJ2-5, with a possible D match to TRBD1 (7 bases). The V end was cut by 6 bases, the J end by 4 bases, with 21 bases between. CDR1 is DFQATT, CDR2 SNEGSKA, per germline (reference sequence). The CDR3 has 15 residues. DNA for the CDR3: TGCAGTGCATTGCGCGGAGGGCCAGGGGGAGAGACCCAGTACTTC. Translating it yields CSALRGGPGGETQYF.

This clonotype was detected many times. The genes are TRBV27 and TRBJ2-2; D not resolved. In germline, CDR1 is MNHEY, CDR2 SMNVEV (reference sequence). Trimming removed 3 bases from V and 2 bases from J, with 10 bases in between. This CDR3 comprises 15 residues. This chain's CDR3 is CASSFQSINTGELFF. The CDR3 DNA reads as TGTGCCAGCAGTTTCCAGTCTATTAACACCGGGGAGCTGTTTTTT.

This clonotype was seen at least ten times. This rearrangement joins TRBV6-1 to TRBJ1-3, with D perhaps TRBD1 (5 bases). The V gene's germline CDR1 is MNHNS and CDR2 SASEGT. This CDR3 has 13 residues. Between the trimmed V and J ends, which lost 7 bases and 4 bases, there was a span of 11 bases. The CDR3 DNA is TGTGCCAGCACTATAGGGGCGGGAAACACCATATATTTT. Encoded protein: CASTIGAGNTIYF.

Many counts were recorded for this clonotype. The rearrangement uses TRBV29-1 and TRBJ2-3; D gene uncertain. Germline values: CDR1 SQVTM, CDR2 ANQGSEA. With 2 bases removed from V and 4 bases from J, the gap between germline ends came to 1 base. There are 10 residues in the CDR3. CDR3 loop: CSVESDTQYF. Written as DNA, the CDR3 is TGCAGCGTTGAATCAGATACGCAGTATTTT.

This clonotype came up many times. The chain recombines TRBV2 with TRBJ1-1, with D unresolved. This CDR3 is 14 amino acids long. Germline assignment: CDR1 SNHLY and CDR2 FYNNEI. Trimming stripped 6 bases from V and 0 bases from J, with 11 bases between. CDR3 region: CASRGSTMNTEAFF. CDR3 DNA: TGTGCCAGCAGGGGCAGCACAATGAACACTGAAGCTTTCTTT.

This chain joins TRBV24-1 and TRBJ2-5; TRBD1 might be the D (5 bases). This CDR3 has 15 amino acids. V was cut by 2 bases and J by 4 bases, with 13 bases left in between. Germline V gene sequence: CDR1 KGHDR, CDR2 SFDVKD. This chain's CDR3 is CATSDSTGSRETQYF. The CDR3 region has the DNA TGTGCCACCAGTGATTCCACAGGATCGAGAGAGACCCAGTACTTC.

V and J are TRBV28 and TRBJ2-5; D gene ambiguous. The CDR3 is 15 residues long. Germline loops: CDR1 MDHEN, CDR2 SYDVKM. Between the trimmed V and J ends, which lost 3 bases and 0 bases, there was a span of 11 bases. CDR3 sequence: CASSFLMSYQETQYF. CDR3 DNA: TGTGCCAGCAGTTTTTTAATGTCGTACCAAGAGACCCAGTACTTC.

The rearrangement links TRBV11-1 to TRBJ1-2, with TRBD1 matching 8 bases. The CDR3 extends over 16 amino acids. The junction had 10 bases not matched to a gene; V was cut back by 0 bases and J by 7 bases. The germline gives CDR1 SGHAT, CDR2 FQDESV (reference sequence). The CDR3 DNA reads as TGTGCCAGCAGCTTAGCGCAGGCAGGGGGCGGAGGTGGCTACACCTTC. It yields the protein CASSLAQAGGGGGYTF.

The V and J genes are TRBV20-1 and TRBJ2-4; unclear D gene. Germline-derived CDR1 and CDR2 are DFQATT and SNEGSKA (reference sequence). V was clipped by 4 bases and J by 3 bases, with 13 bases between them. The CDR3 loop spans 14 amino acids. CDR3 bases: TGCAGTGCTACCGTCCCAGCGATCAAAAACATTCAGTACTTC. Amino acids: CSATVPAIKNIQYF.

This clonotype was counted many times. The chain is built from TRBV18 and TRBJ1-1, with D possibly being TRBD1 (6 bases). The CDR3 covers 15 residues. Trimming stripped 2 bases from V and 2 bases from J, with 12 bases between. The V gene's germline CDR1 is KGHSH and CDR2 LQKENI. In nucleotides, the CDR3 is TGTGCCAGCTCACCAACAATGACAGGTAACACTGAAGCTTTCTTT. Protein sequence: CASSPTMTGNTEAFF.

Notes on this clonotype: A much larger clone lies one base from this, so it may be a read error. The rearrangement joins TRBV30 to TRBJ1-1; TRBD1 agrees at 9 bases. J gave up 3 bases and V 0 bases, and 11 bases lay outside the gene matches. This CDR3 is 17 amino acids long. Germline CDR1 reads GTSNPN; CDR2 reads SVGIG (reference sequence). The CDR3 coding sequence is TGTGCCTGGAGTGTACGGTGGGACAGGGATTGTGACACTGAAGCTTTCTTT. Translated: CAWSVRWDRDCDTEAFF.

This clonotype was observed many times. This chain uses TRBV20-1 with TRBJ2-5; D uncertain. Trimming removed 5 bases at V and 3 bases at J, with 7 bases between. Germline lookup yields CDR1 DFQATT and CDR2 SNEGSKA (reference sequence). The CDR3 contains 11 residues. The CDR3 region is CSASLEETQYF. The CDR3 DNA is TGCAGTGCTTCCTTGGAAGAGACCCAGTACTTC.

V and J are TRBV6-2 or TRBV6-3 and TRBJ2-7; 10 positions agree with TRBD1. The V gene end was trimmed by 6 bases and the J gene end by 3 bases; junction bases not matched to a gene: 17. The CDR3 runs 18 residues. The germline CDR1 and CDR2 sequences are MNHEY and SVGEGT. The CDR3 here is CASRPPGQGINPFYEQYF. CDR3 DNA sequence: TGTGCCAGCAGGCCACCGGGACAGGGGATAAACCCATTCTACGAGCAGTACTTC.

Many counts were recorded for this clonotype. V and J are TRBV28 and TRBJ1-1; D is unclear. Trimming removed 2 bases from V and 0 bases from J, with 10 bases in between. This CDR3 is 15 amino acids long. The V gene's germline CDR1 is MDHEN and CDR2 SYDVKM. The CDR3, as DNA: TGTGCCAGCAGTTTACCTAACAGCATGAACACTGAAGCTTTCTTT. Protein: CASSLPNSMNTEAFF. The entire variable domain, with the rest obtained from reference TRBV28 and TRBJ1-1, is as follows: DVKVTQSSRYLVKRTGEKVFLECVQDMDHENMFWYRQDPGLGLRLIYFSYDVKMKEKGDIPEGYSVSREKKERFSLILESASTNQTSMYLCASSLPNSMNTEAFFGQGTRLTVV.

This clonotype was counted many times. The chain links TRBV30 to TRBJ1-2; tentatively, D is TRBD1 (5 bases). V was cut by 2 bases and J by 4 bases, with 14 bases left in between. The CDR3 has 14 residues. CDR1 is GTSNPN and CDR2 is SVGIG in the germline V gene (reference sequence). In DNA form, the CDR3 reads TGTGCCTGGAGTACCCTGGGGGGGACCTATGGCTACACCTTC. Its protein is CAWSTLGGTYGYTF.

This clonotype was found many times. The V call is TRBV28, the J call TRBJ2-2; tentative D call: TRBD1 (5 bases). This CDR3 spans 15 amino acids. V was pared by 8 bases and J by 2 bases, with 15 bases between. Per the germline V gene, CDR1 is MDHEN and CDR2 is SYDVKM. The CDR3 spells CASRRWQGNTGELFF. The CDR3 coding sequence is TGTGCCAGCCGGCGGTGGCAGGGAAACACCGGGGAGCTGTTTTTT.

In this sample, this clonotype turned up once. The genes are TRBV20-1 and TRBJ1-1, with D possibly matching TRBD1 (5 bases). Trimming took 0 bases from V and 2 from J, leaving 10 bases between them. Germline V gives CDR1 DFQATT, CDR2 SNEGSKA (reference sequence). The CDR3 spans 14 residues. The CDR3 region has the DNA TGCAGTGCTAGAGACGGGGGTTTTAACACTGAAGCTTTCTTT. Translation: CSARDGGFNTEAFF.

This clonotype showed up many times. This sequence joins TRBV11-2 and TRBJ2-2, with a tentative D call TRBD2 (6 bases). This CDR3 has 16 amino acids. V shed 5 bases and J shed 4 bases, with 17 bases lying between them. Germline V gene sequence: CDR1 SGHAT, CDR2 FQNNGV. CDR3 DNA: TGTGCCAGCAGCCCGCGGGGACTTTTAGGCACCGGGGAGCTGTTTTTT. Translating gives CASSPRGLLGTGELFF.

Ten or more counts support this clonotype. This rearrangement joins TRBV5-1 to TRBJ1-2, with TRBD1 matching over 7 bases. V lost 2 bases to trimming and J lost 8 bases; unmatched junction nucleotides: 6. The germline CDR1 and CDR2 sequences are SGHRS and YFSETQ. The CDR3 extends over 13 amino acids. As DNA, the CDR3 is TGCGCCAGCAGCTTTGACAGGGTAGGAGGCTACACCTTC. Encoded protein: CASSFDRVGGYTF.

This clonotype was recorded at least ten times. As DNA, the CDR3 is TGTGCCAGCAGTTCAACTGGGGCTGGCTATGGCTACACCTTC. Its protein is CASSSTGAGYGYTF. This rearrangement joins TRBV28 to TRBJ1-2, with a tentative D call TRBD1 (5 bases). Per germline, CDR1 MDHEN and CDR2 SYDVKM. V was shortened by 4 bases and J by 4 bases, with 13 bases between the two germline ends. This CDR3 region has 14 residues.

At least ten counts were recorded for this clonotype. In nucleotides, the CDR3 is TGTGCCAGCAGTTCTCCGACAGTACGCAATCAGCCCCAGCATTTT. It yields the protein CASSSPTVRNQPQHF. The chain employs TRBV28 and TRBJ1-5, with D perhaps matching TRBD1 (5 bases). The CDR3 contains 15 residues. With 4 bases removed from V and 2 bases from J, the gap between germline ends came to 12 bases. CDR1 is MDHEN and CDR2 is SYDVKM in the germline V gene.

CDR3 amino acids: CASRLQRGYNYGYTF. The CDR3 nucleotides are TGTGCCAGCAGACTCCAGAGGGGTTATAACTATGGCTACACCTTC. The rearrangement uses TRBV6-1 and TRBJ1-2; maybe TRBD1 (5 bases). Looked up from germline, CDR1 is MNHNS and CDR2 is SASEGT. The CDR3 runs 15 residues. With 6 bases removed from V and 1 base from J, the gap between germline ends came to 15 bases.

This clonotype appeared a few times. The chain has TRBV5-1 and TRBJ1-1, with TRBD1 matching over 7 bases. The germline gives CDR1 SGHRS, CDR2 YFSETQ. This CDR3 is 15 amino acids long. Losses at the gene ends were 5 bases for V and 2 bases for J; bases not matched to a gene: 9. CDR3 amino acids: CASSTVYRGNTEAFF. The CDR3 DNA follows: TGCGCCAGCAGTACCGTCTACAGGGGCAACACTGAAGCTTTCTTT.